This T cell receptor beta chain was recovered during a study of PD-L1 blockade in urothelial cancer (dated by TCRdb to the late 2010s). As for the study more broadly: All patients started therapy at some point between 2014 and 2016 and received atezolizumab 1,200 mg intravenously every 3 weeks. About 90% of the 29 patients were identified as males with urothelial cancer of bladder origin, and a prior smoking history was reported by 18 of 29 patients. Durable clinical benefit was achieved by nine patients but not by the remaining 20. An ECOG performance status of 0 or 1 was recorded for the patients, and 0 to 3 prior chemotherapy regimens had been received by the patients. Some 30 patients had pretreatment blood TCR-seq, roughly 24 had at least one posttreatment blood collection, and roughly 24 had tumor TCR-seq. Blood samples gave median yields of approximately 130,000 T cells and more than 80,000 unique TCRs, along with a median clonality of 0.080. An exploratory multi-omic analysis was conducted of the somatic, immune and clinical correlates of response to PD-L1 blockade with atezolizumab in urothelial cancer. Durable clinical benefit was defined as progression-free survival longer than 6 months, and TCR features were also tested against progression-free and overall survival. Blood samples were analyzed at 3 weeks after treatment start (second dose) and at 6 weeks after treatment start. TCR sequencing covered pretreatment tumor samples and matched, serially collected peripheral blood taken before and after atezolizumab treatment. In the same patients, whole exome sequencing and RNA sequencing of pretreatment tumors were performed in addition to TCR sequencing.

The cohort comprised more than 25 patients with locally advanced or metastatic urothelial carcinoma treated at Memorial Sloan Kettering on a trial protocol. Peripheral blood mononuclear cells were collected pretreatment and during treatment, with between 1 and 8 total time points obtained per patient. The Qiagen DNeasy Blood extraction kit was used to purify genomic DNA from total PBMCs and tumor samples. PBMCs were collected pretreatment and during treatment and were isolated and stored as previously described. Each PCR received spiked-in synthetic TCR analog templates so that absolute template abundance could be estimated from read counts. The immunoSEQ assay was used to amplify TCRbeta CDR3 regions from genomic DNA with bias-controlled V and J gene primers. Sequencing of rearranged TCRbeta segments was performed at approximately 20X coverage. In the authors' own workflow: Sequencing errors were corrected by clustering and CDR3s were annotated against IMGT to assign V, D and J genes. Only productive TCRbeta rearrangements were used in downstream analyses, excluding out-of-frame or stop-codon sequences. To compute clonality, Shannon entropy was normalized by the log of the number of unique productive sequences and then subtracted from one. Fisher's exact test with Benjamini-Hochberg correction, at a threshold of adjusted p below 0.01, was used to find clones that differed between time points or between blood and tumor. TCRdb obtained this table from immuneACCESS and retained in-frame rearrangements with V and J assigned. These tables miss some clones; where compared with another copy, unresolved V genes account for less than half of the shortfall, and the remainder is unexplained. The V and J calls and the clone size are those of that table, but D and trimming were determined from the DNA. The sample records some 80,000 clones, approximately 86% of which are singletons. The ten largest clones take up around 5% of the sample.

The cysteine opens and the phenylalanine closes a CDR3 of 14 amino acids. Only the CDR3 region is kept as DNA, spanning 42 bases read in frame from base 1. V loses 5 bases at its end and J loses 1 base; junction bases beyond the gene matches: 4. CDR1 and CDR2 are drawn from the germline V gene: MDHEN, SYDVKM. The study at large found these results: Because the sample size was small (n of about 30) and many exploratory analyses were performed, the results are intended to be hypothesis-generating. At 3 weeks after the start of treatment, tumor-associated TCR clones in peripheral blood had expanded more in patients with durable benefit (n of about 20, p = 0.022). Improved progression-free and overall survival was associated with having pretreatment peripheral blood TCR clonality below the median.

With regard to this clone: Which antigen it targets is not known. Base qualities are missing; no much larger clone stands one base away.

The sequence links TRBV28 to TRBJ2-7; the junction holds 8 bases that match TRBD1. The receptor's source is a woman between 70 and 85 years old with urothelial cancer. The source material was PBMCs, sampled around atezolizumab (anti-PD-L1) treatment. The DNA sequence is given as TGTGCCAGCAGTATCTGGACAGGGTCCTACGAGCAGTACTTC. Its protein product is CASSIWTGSYEQYF.